Included here is one T cell receptor beta chain sequence, with context. Its antigen specificity is not known. One base away there is no much larger clone; base qualities are not given. Patients with a history of autoimmune disease or receiving systemic immunosuppression were excluded from the trial. Peripheral blood for TCR sequencing was collected from all dose cohorts at baseline, on cycle 4 day 1, and on cycle 7 day 1. The samples were drawn from a first-in-human, open-label, multicenter phase I dose-escalation trial of ivuxolimab. Adults with locally advanced or metastatic melanoma, renal cell, hepatocellular, or head and neck squamous cell carcinoma were enrolled in the trial. CD4+ and CD8+ T cells were sorted separately from peripheral blood before TCR sequencing. For sequencing of the TCRbeta CDR3 region, genomic DNA was extracted from the sorted cells. TCRbeta CDR3 regions were sequenced using the immunoSEQ Assay. The source is immuneACCESS, and TCRdb retained only in-frame sequences with V and J called. Part of the clones is not carried over; for the studies checked, unresolved V genes explain less than half of this, and the remainder is unexplained. The sample table contains about 88,000 clones; only one count was recorded for around 85% of them. Around 0.21% of the sample is held by the ten biggest clonotypes.

The junction carries 23 bases between V and J, which are trimmed by 5 bases and 6 bases respectively. There are 16 amino acids in the CDR3, from cysteine to phenylalanine inclusive. The entry retains the CDR3 DNA only, 48 bases that are in frame from base 1. CDR1 and CDR2, per the germline V gene, are SGHTA and FQGTGA. These data are taken from a study of OX40 agonist ivuxolimab in advanced cancers. Broadly, across the study: Ivuxolimab, which targeted the costimulatory receptor OX40 (CD134), was an agonistic, fully human IgG2 monoclonal antibody. Intravenous ivuxolimab was administered to patients every 2 weeks at six dose levels: 0.01, 0.1, 0.3, 1.5, 3 and 10 mg/kg. Partial responses occurred in three dose-escalation patients: two with cutaneous melanoma and one with hepatocellular carcinoma. Patients were allowed to have had prior anti-PD-1, anti-PD-L1 or anti-CTLA-4 therapy, and roughly 40% of the dose-escalation patients had been treated with checkpoint inhibitors. Of the roughly 52 dose-escalation patients, hepatocellular carcinoma was present in around 20, melanoma in around 15, renal cell carcinoma in 9 and head and neck cancer in 9. A male proportion of nearly 85% and a mean age of about 60 years, ranging from about 23 to 90, were recorded for the dose-escalation cohort. The paper describes the monotherapy dose-escalation part (N ≈ 51 patients) of the phase I trial of ivuxolimab. The point of sequencing TCRbeta in the periphery was to test whether ivuxolimab changed TCR sequence diversity and drove clonal T-cell expansion.

Results the study describes overall, beyond this receptor: On average, CD8+ T cells showed more expanded clones than CD4+ T cells after ivuxolimab. Low levels of normalized T-cell clonal expansion were also seen in some nonresponding patients. Partial responders in the 0.1-3.0 mg/kg groups had among the lowest normalized peripheral clonal expansion, especially among CD8+ T cells. Antigen specificity was not determined for the clonally expanded peripheral T cells. At doses from 0.1 to 3.0 mg/kg, clonal expansion was seen in both CD4+ and CD8+ blood T cells between baseline and week 6.

The receptor was derived from an adult with an advanced solid tumor such as melanoma, head and neck, liver or kidney cancer. The source was CD4+ or CD8+ T cells sorted from blood, collected in a trial of the OX40 agonist ivuxolimab. This chain joins TRBV7-3 to TRBJ2-7; the D segment may tentatively be TRBD1 or TRBD2, each giving 5 matched bases. The CDR3 is CASSPQGLFASGEQYF. The DNA is TGTGCCAGCAGCCCCCAGGGCCTGTTTGCGAGCGGCGAGCAGTACTTC.